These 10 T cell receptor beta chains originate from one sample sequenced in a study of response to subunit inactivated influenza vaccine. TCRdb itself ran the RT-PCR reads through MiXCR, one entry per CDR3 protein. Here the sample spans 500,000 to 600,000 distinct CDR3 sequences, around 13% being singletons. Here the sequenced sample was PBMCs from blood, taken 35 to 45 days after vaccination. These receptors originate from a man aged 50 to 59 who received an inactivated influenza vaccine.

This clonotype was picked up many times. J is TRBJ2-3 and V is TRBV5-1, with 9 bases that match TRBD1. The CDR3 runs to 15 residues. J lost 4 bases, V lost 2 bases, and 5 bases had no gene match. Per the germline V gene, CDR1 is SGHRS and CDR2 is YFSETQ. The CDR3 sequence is CASSLTGQGADTQYF. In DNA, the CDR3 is TGCGCCAGCAGCTTAACGGGACAGGGAGCAGATACGCAGTATTTT.

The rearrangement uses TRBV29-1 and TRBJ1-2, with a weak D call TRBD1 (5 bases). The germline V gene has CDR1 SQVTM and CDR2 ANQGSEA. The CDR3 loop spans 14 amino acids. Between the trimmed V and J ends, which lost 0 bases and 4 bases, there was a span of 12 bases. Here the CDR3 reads CSVEDKGLPYGYTF. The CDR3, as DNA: TGCAGCGTTGAAGATAAGGGGCTGCCCTATGGCTACACCTTC.

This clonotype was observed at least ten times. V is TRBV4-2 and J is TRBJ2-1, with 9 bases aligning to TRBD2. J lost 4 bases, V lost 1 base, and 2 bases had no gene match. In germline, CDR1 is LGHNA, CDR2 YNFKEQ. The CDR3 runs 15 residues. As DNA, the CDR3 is TGTGCCAGCAGCCAAGGACTAGCGGATTACAATGAGCAGTTCTTC. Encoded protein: CASSQGLADYNEQFF.

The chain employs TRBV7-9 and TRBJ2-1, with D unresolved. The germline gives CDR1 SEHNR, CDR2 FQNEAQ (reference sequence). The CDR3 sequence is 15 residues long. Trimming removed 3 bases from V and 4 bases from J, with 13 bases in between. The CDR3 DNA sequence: TGTGCCAGCAGCTTGCCTTTAGGACGGTACAATGAGCAGTTCTTC. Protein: CASSLPLGRYNEQFF.

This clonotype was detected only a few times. The CDR3 loop reads CASGQVPGNEQFF. In DNA form, the CDR3 reads TGTGCCAGCGGACAGGTCCCGGGTAATGAGCAGTTCTTC. This chain connects TRBV28 to TRBJ2-1, with 7 bases that match TRBD1. Trimming took 8 bases from V and 7 from J; bases not matched to a gene: 8. From germline, CDR1 is MDHEN and CDR2 SYDVKM. This CDR3 is 13 amino acids long.

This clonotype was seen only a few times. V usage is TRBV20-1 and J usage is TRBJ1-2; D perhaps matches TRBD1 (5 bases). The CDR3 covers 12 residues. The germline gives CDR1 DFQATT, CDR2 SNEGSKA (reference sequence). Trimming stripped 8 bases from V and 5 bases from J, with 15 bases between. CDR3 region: CSPRVFPYGYTF. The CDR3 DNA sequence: TGCAGTCCCAGGGTTTTTCCGTATGGCTACACCTTC.

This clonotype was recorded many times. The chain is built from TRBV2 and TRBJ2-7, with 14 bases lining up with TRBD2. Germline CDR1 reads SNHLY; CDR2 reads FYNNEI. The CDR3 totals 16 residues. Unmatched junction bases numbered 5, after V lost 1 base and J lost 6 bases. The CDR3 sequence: CASSEVRGLAGGEQYF. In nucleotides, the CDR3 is TGTGCCAGCAGTGAAGTCCGAGGACTAGCGGGAGGCGAGCAGTACTTC.

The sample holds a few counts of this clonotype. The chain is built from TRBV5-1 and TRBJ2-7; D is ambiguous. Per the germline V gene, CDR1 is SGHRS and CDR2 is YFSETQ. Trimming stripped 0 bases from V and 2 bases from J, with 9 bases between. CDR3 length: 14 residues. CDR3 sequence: CASSLVAQAYEQYF. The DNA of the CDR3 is TGCGCCAGCAGCTTGGTTGCCCAGGCCTACGAGCAGTACTTC.

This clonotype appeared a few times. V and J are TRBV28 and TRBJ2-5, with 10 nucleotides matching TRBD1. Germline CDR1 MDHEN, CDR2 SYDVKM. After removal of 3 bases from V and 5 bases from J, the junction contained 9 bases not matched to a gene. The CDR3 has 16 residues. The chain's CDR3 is CASSFGGTGDFETQYF. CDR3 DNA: TGTGCCAGCAGTTTTGGGGGGACAGGGGATTTTGAGACCCAGTACTTC.

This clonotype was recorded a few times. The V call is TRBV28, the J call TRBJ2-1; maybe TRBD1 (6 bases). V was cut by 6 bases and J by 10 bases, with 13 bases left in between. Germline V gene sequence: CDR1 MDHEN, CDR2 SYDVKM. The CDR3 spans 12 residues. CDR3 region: CASRRPGTEQFF. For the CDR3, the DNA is TGTGCCAGCAGACGTCCAGGGACAGAGCAGTTCTTC.